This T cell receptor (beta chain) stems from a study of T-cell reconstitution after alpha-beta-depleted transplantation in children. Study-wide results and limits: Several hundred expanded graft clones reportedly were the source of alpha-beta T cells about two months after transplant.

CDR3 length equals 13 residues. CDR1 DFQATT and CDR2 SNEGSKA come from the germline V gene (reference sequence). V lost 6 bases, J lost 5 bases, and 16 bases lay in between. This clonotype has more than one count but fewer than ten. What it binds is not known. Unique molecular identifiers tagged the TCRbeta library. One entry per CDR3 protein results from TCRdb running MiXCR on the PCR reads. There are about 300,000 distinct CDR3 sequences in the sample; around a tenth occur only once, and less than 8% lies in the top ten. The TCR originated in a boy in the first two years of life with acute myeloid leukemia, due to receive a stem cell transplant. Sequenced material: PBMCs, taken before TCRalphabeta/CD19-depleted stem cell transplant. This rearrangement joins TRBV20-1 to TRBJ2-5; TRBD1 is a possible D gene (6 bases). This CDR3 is CSAPSRGLETQYF. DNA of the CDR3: TGCAGTGCCCCCAGTAGGGGGTTGGAGACCCAGTACTTC.